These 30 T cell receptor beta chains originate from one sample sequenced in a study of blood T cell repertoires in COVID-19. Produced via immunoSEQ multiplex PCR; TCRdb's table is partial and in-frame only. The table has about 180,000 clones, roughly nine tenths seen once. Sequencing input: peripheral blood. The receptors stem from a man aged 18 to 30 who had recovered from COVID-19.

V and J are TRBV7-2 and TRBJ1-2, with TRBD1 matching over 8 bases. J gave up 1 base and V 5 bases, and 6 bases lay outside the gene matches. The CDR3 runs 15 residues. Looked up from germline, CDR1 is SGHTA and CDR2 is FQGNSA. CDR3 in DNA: TGTGCCAGCAGCCCCCAGGGGGCCCTTAACTATGGCTACACCTTC. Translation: CASSPQGALNYGYTF.

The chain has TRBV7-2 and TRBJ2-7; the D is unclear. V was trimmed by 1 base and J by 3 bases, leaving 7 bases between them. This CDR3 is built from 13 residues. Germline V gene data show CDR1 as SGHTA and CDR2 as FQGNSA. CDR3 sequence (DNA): TGTGCCAGCAGCTTAGGGCCTAGCTACGAGCAGTACTTC. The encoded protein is CASSLGPSYEQYF.

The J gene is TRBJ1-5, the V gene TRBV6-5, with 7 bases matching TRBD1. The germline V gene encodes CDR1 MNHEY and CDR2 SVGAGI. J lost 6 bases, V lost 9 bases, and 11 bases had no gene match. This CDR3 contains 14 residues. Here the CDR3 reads CASNRDSTAQPQHF. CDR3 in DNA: TGTGCCAGTAACCGGGACAGTACCGCTCAGCCCCAGCATTTT.

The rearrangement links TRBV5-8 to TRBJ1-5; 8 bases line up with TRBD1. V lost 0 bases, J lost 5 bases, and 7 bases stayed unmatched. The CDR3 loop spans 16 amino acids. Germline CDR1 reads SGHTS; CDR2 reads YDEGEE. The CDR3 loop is CASSLGQGNFHQPQHF. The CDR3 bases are TGTGCCAGCAGCTTGGGACAGGGGAATTTTCATCAGCCCCAGCATTTT.

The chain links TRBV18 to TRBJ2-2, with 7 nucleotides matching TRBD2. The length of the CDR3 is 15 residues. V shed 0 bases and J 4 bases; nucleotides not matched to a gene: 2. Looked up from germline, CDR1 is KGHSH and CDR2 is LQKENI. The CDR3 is CASSPPGRATGELFF. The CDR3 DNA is TGTGCCAGCTCACCACCAGGGAGGGCCACCGGGGAGCTGTTTTTT. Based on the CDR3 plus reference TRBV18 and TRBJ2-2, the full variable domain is NAGVMQNPRHLVRRRGQEARLRCSPMKGHSHVYWYRQLPEEGLKFMVYLQKENIIDESGMPKERFSAEFPKEGPSILRIQQVVRGDSAAYFCASSPPGRATGELFFGEGSRLTVL.

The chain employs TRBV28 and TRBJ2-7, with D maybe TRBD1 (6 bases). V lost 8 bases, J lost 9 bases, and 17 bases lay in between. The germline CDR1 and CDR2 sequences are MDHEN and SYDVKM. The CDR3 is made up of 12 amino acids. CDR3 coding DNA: TGTGCCAGCTCATATGGGGGACAAGGGCAGTACTTC. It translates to CASSYGGQGQYF. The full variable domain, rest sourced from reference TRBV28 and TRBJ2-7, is DVKVTQSSRYLVKRTGEKVFLECVQDMDHENMFWYRQDPGLGLRLIYFSYDVKMKEKGDIPEGYSVSREKKERFSLILESASTNQTSMYLCASSYGGQGQYFGPGTRLTVT.

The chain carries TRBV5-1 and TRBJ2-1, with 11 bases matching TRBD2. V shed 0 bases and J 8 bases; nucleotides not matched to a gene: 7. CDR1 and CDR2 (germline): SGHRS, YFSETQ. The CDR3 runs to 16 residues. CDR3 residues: CASSLVLSGRGDEQFF. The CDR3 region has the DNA TGCGCCAGCAGCTTGGTTCTTAGCGGGAGGGGCGATGAGCAGTTCTTC.

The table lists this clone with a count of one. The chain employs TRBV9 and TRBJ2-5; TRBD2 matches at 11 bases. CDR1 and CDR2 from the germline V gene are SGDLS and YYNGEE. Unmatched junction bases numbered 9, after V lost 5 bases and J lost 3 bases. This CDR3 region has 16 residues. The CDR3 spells CASSGLGTSGKETQYF. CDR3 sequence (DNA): TGTGCCAGCAGTGGACTCGGGACTAGCGGAAAAGAGACCCAGTACTTC.

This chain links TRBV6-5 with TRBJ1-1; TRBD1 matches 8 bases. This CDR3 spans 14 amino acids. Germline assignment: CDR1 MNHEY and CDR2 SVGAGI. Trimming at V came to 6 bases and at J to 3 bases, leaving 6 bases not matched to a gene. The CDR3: CASSRDRSYTEAFF. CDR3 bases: TGTGCCAGCAGCCGGGACAGGAGTTACACTGAAGCTTTCTTT.

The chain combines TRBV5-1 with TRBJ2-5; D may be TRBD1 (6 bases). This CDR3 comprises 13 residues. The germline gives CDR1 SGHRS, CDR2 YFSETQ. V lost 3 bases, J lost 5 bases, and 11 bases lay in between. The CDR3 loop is CASSWTVRETQYF. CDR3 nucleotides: TGCGCCAGCAGCTGGACAGTTCGGGAGACCCAGTACTTC.

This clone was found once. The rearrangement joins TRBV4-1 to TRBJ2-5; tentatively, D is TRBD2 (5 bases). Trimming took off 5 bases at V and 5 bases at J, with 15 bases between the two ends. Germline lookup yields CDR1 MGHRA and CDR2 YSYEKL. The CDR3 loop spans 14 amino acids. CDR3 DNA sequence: TGCGCCAGCAGCGCTTCCCCGGGGTTCGAGACCCAGTACTTC. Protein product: CASSASPGFETQYF.

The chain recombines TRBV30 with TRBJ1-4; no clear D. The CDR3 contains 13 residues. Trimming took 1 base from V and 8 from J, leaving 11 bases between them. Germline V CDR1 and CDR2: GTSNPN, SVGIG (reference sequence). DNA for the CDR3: TGTGCCTGGAGTGGATCCCCGGGAGAAAAACTGTTTTTT. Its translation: CAWSGSPGEKLFF.

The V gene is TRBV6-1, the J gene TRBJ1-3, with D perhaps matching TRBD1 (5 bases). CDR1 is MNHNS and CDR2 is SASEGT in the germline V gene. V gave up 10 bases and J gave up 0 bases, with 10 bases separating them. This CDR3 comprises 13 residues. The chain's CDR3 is CATQAFSGNTIYF. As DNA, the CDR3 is TGTGCCACACAGGCGTTCTCTGGAAACACCATATATTTT.

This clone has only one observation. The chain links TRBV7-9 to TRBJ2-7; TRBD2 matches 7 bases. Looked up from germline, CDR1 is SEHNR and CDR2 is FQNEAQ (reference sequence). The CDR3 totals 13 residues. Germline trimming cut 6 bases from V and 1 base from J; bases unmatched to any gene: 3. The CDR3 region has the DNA TGTGCCAGCAGGGACGGGGGGTCCTACGAGCAGTACTTC. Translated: CASRDGGSYEQYF.

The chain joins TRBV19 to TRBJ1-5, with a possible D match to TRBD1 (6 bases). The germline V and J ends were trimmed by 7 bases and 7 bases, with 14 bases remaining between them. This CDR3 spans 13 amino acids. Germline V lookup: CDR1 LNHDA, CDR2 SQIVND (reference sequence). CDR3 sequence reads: CASTRGQDQPQHF. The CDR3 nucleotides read TGTGCCAGTACCAGGGGTCAGGACCAGCCCCAGCATTTT. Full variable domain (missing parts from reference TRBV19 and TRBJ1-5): DGGITQSPKYLFRKEGQNVTLSCEQNLNHDAMYWYRQDPGQGLRLIYYSQIVNDFQKGDIAEGYSVSREKKESFPLTVTSAQKNPTAFYLCASTRGQDQPQHFGDGTRLSIL.

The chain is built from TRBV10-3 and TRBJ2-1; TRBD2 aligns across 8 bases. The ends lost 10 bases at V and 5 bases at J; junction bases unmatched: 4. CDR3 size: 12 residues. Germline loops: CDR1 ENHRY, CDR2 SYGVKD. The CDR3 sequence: CATTSGHNEQFF. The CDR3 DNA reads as TGTGCCACCACTAGCGGTCACAATGAGCAGTTCTTC.

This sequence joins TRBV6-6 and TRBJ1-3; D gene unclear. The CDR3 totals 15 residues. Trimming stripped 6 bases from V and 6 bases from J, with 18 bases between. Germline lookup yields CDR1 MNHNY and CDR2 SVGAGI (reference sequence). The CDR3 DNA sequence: TGTGCCAGCAGCCCTGGTGGAGGAAATGCAAACACCATATATTTT. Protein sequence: CASSPGGGNANTIYF.

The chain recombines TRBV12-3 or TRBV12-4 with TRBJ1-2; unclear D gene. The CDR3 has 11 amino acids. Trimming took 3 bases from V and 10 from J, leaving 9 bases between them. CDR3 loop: CASSFGLDYTF. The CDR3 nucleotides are TGTGCCAGCAGTTTCGGACTGGACTACACCTTC.

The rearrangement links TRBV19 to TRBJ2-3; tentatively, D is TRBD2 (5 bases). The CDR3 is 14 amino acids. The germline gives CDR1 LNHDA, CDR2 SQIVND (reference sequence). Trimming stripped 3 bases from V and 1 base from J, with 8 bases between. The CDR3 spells CASSIAGRTDTQYF. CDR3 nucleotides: TGTGCCAGTAGTATTGCGGGCCGCACAGATACGCAGTATTTT.

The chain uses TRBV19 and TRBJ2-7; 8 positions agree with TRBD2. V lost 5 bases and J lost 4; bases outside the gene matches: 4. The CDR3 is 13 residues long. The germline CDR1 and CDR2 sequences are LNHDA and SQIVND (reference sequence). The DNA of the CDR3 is TGTGCCAGTAGTCCGGGAGGGATTTACGAGCAGTACTTC. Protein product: CASSPGGIYEQYF.

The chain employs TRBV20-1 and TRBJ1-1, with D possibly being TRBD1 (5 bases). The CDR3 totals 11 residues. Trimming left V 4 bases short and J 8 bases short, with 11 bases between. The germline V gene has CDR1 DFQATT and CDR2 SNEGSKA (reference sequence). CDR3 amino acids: CSANQGAEAFF. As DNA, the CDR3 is TGCAGTGCTAATCAGGGTGCGGAAGCTTTCTTT.

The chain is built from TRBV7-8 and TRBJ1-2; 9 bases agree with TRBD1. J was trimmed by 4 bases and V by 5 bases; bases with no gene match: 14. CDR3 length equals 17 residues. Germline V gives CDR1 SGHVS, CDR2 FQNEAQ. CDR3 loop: CASSVGDRVVESYGYTF. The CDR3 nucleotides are TGTGCCAGCAGCGTAGGGGACAGGGTGGTAGAAAGCTATGGCTACACCTTC.

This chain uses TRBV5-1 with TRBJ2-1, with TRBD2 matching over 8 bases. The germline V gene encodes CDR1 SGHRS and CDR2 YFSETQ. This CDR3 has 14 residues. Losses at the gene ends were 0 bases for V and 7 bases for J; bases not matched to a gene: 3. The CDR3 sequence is CASSLGIAGNEQFF. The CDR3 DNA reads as TGCGCCAGCAGCTTGGGAATAGCGGGGAATGAGCAGTTCTTC.

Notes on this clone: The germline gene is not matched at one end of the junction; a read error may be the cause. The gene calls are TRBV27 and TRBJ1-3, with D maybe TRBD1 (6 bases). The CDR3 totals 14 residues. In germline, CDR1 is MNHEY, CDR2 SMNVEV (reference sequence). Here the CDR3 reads CASSLSRGGNTIYF. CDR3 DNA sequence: TGTGCCAGCAGCTTATCCAGGGGTGGAAACACCATATATTTT.

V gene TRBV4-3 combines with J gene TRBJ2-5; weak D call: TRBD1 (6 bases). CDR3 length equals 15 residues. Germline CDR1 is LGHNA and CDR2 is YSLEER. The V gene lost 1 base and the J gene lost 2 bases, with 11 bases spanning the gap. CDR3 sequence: CASSQGWGLQETQYF. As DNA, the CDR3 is TGCGCCAGCAGCCAAGGGTGGGGGCTACAAGAGACCCAGTACTTC.

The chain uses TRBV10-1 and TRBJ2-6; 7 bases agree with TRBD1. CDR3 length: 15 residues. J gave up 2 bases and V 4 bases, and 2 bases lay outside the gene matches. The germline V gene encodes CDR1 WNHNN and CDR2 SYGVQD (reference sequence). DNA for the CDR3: TGCGCCAGCAGTGGACAGGGCCCTGGGGCCAACGTCCTGACTTTC. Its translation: CASSGQGPGANVLTF.

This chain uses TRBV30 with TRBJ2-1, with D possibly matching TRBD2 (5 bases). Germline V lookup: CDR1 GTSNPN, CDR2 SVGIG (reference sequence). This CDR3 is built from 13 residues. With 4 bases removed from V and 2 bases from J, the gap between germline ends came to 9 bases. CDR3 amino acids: CAWMSSAYNEQFF. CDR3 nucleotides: TGTGCCTGGATGAGTAGCGCCTACAATGAGCAGTTCTTC.

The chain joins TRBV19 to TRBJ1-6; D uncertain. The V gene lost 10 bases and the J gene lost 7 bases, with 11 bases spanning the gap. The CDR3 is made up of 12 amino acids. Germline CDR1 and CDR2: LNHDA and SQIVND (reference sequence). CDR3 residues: CATSTGNSPLHF. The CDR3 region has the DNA TGTGCCACCTCGACGGGAAATTCACCCCTCCACTTT.

The CDR3 sequence: CAISEGGGQYF. The CDR3 DNA is TGTGCCATCAGTGAGGGGGGCGGGCAGTACTTC. V gene TRBV10-3 combines with J gene TRBJ2-7; D perhaps matches TRBD1 (6 bases). Trimming cost V 2 bases and J 9 bases, with 8 bases left between them. The germline CDR1 and CDR2 sequences are ENHRY and SYGVKD. The CDR3 extends over 11 amino acids.

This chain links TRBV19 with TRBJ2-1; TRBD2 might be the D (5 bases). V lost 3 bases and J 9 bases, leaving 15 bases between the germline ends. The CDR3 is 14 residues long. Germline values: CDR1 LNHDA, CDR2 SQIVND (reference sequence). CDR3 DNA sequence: TGTGCCAGTAGTATTGGTGGGAGAAGGATTGAGCAGTTCTTC. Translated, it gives CASSIGGRRIEQFF.